The clone carrying this TCR beta chain has at least ten counts. Authors of the study amplified TCR beta CDR3 regions from RNA transcripts. With the HTBI primer set, the TCR CDR3 went through a first round of RT-PCR. TCRdb re-derived calls from the multiplex PCR reads in MiXCR, one entry per CDR3 protein. Of about 300,000 distinct CDR3 sequences in the sample, about 25% were seen once. The blood sample dates from first hyperthyroidism diagnosis, preceding any ophthalmopathy symptoms. PBMCs came from less than 11 ml fresh peripheral blood. Germline V lookup: CDR1 SGHAT, CDR2 FQNNGV. This CDR3 has 16 residues. V gave up 11 bases and J gave up 9 bases, with 26 bases separating them. The data were obtained in a study of T cells in Graves' hyperthyroidism and ophthalmopathy. Study at large: The initial diagnosis was the point when peripheral blood was collected, ahead of any treatment.

The gene calls are TRBV11-2 and TRBJ1-6; tentative D call: TRBD1 (6 bases). The TCR was taken from a man aged 35-49 years with Graves' hyperthyroidism that later progressed to Graves' ophthalmopathy. Sequenced input: blood. The CDR3 DNA reads as TGTGCCGCTCATCAACTTCAGGGGATCAATCGTTCACCCCTCCACTTT. Its protein is CAAHQLQGINRSPLHF.